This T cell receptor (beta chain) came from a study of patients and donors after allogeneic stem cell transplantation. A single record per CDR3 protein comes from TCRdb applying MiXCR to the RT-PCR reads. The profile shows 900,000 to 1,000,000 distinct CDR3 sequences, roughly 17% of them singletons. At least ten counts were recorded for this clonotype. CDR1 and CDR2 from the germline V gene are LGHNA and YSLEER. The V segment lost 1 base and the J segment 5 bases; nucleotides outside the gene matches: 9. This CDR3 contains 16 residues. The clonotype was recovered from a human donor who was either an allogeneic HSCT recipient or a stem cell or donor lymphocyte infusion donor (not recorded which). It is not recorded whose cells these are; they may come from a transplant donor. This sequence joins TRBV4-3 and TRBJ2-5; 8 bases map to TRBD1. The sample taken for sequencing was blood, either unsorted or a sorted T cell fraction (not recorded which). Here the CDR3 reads CASSQVEGQALETQYF. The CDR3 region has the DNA TGCGCCAGCAGCCAAGTAGAGGGACAGGCCTTGGAGACCCAGTACTTC.